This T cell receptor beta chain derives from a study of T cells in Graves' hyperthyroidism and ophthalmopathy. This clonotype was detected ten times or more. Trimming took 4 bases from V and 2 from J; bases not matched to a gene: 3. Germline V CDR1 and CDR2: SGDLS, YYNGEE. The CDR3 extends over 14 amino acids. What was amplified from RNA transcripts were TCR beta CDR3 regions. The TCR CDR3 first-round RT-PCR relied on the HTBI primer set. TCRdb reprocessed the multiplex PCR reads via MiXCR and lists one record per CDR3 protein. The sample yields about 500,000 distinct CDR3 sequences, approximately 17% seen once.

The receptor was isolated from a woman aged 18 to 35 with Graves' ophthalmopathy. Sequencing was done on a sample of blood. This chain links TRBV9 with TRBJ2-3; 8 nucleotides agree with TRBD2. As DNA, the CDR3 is TGTGCCAGCAGCTTGCGGGGGGACACAGATACGCAGTATTTT. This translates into CASSLRGDTDTQYF.